This TCR beta chain comes out of a study of neurological immune-mediated disorders. Study-wide results and limits: The greatest degree of TCR clonal expansion was observed in HTLV-1-associated myelopathy, with the lowest in multiple sclerosis, below that of healthy controls.

Template-switch 5'RACE cDNA synthesis added a 10-nucleotide unique molecular identifier. TCRdb re-analysed the 5' RACE reads in MiXCR, keeping a single row per CDR3 protein. The table includes 60,000 to 85,000 distinct CDR3 sequences, 4% to 6% detected once. V lost 4 bases to trimming and J lost 4 bases; unmatched junction nucleotides: 13. The germline V gene encodes CDR1 SGHRS and CDR2 YFSETQ. The CDR3 totals 16 residues. This clonotype has at least ten counts. Its antigen is still unknown. This receptor was obtained from a woman aged 30 to 39 with multiple sclerosis. The sequenced sample was PBMCs. The gene calls are TRBV5-1 and TRBJ1-1, with 7 bases that match TRBD1. DNA of the CDR3: TGCGCCAGCAGCCTTCACAGGGGCGGGCGTCCCACTGAAGCTTTCTTT. This codes for CASSLHRGGRPTEAFF. Full variable domain (rest looked up from reference TRBV5-1 and TRBJ1-1): KAGVTQTPRYLIKTRGQQVTLSCSPISGHRSVSWYQQTPGQGLQFLFEYFSETQRNKGNFPGRFSGRQFSNSRSEMNVSTLELGDSALYLCASSLHRGGRPTEAFFGQGTRLTVV.